This T cell receptor (beta chain) was retrieved from a study of shared clonotypes between healthy human individuals. Findings of the study overall: Some clonotypes were shared by all four sorted-subset donors, while others were not shared. The non-shared ones had lower generation probabilities than the shared ones.

Repertoires were generated with immunoSEQ multiplex PCR, while TCRdb's copy carries only in-frame clones and drops some. The data contain fewer than 850,000 clones, less than 95% of them seen just once; the ten biggest clones take up 34%. The germline gives CDR1 SGHDT, CDR2 YYEEEE. This CDR3 comprises 15 residues. J was trimmed by 3 bases and V by 0 bases; bases with no gene match: 4. As concerns this clone: Its antigen is undetermined.

This rearrangement joins TRBV5-6 to TRBJ2-7; TRBD2 agrees at 9 bases. This TCR was sampled from a young man in good health. Some clones in this sample may be carry-over from other donors' samples. The material sequenced was memory CD8+ T cells from PBMCs. The subset here: CD45RO+ cells pooled with CCR7-negative TemRA cells. CDR3 DNA: TGTGCCAGCAGCTTGGGAGCTAGCGGGAACTACGAGCAGTACTTC. Translating gives CASSLGASGNYEQYF.